This T cell receptor (beta chain) was found in a study of blood T cell repertoires in COVID-19 (dated by TCRdb to the early 2020s). The study in broad terms: Collaborator samples came from the United States, Italy and Spain and covered acute and convalescent phases of COVID-19. The prospective study material was composed of cDNA or gDNA derived from T cells, B-cell-depleted T cells, or PBMCs. The dataset comprised deeply sampled blood TCRbeta repertoires from subjects exposed to, actively infected with, or recovered from COVID-19. The repertoires were made available in a free public database intended to serve as a resource for research on the immune response to SARS-CoV-2. Samples came from the ongoing ImmuneRACE study (first 160 participants) plus 1,254 subjects from 6 global collaborators. A de-identified subject ID, COVID-19 status, age in years and sex were almost always included in the sample metadata. HLA class I and class II types, where available, came from metadata supplied by the sample provider rather than from assay-based typing.

A single count supports this clone. No cognate antigen has been identified for it. Per-nucleotide qualities are absent, and no much larger clonotype sits a single base away. Study-level results and caveats: The amount of clinical and demographic metadata varied by source and participant and was provided uncurated.

At the junction V is shortened by 3 bases and J by 4 bases, with 11 bases in between. The CDR3 goes from the cysteine to the phenylalanine over 14 residues. The only DNA kept is the CDR3, 42 bases in frame from the first base. The germline V gene provides CDR1 SGDLS and CDR2 YYNGEE. TCRbeta CDR3 regions were amplified from genomic DNA by means of the immunoSEQ Assay, a bias-controlled multiplex PCR. Regarding the original processing steps: Within the assay, amplification of reference gene primers was used to estimate how many nucleated cells each sample contained. To quantify the absolute abundance of each unique TCRbeta CDR3 rearrangement, sequence reads were collapsed and filtered. For each sample, productive Simpson clonality was calculated as the square root of Simpson's diversity index across productive rearrangements. TCRdb stores this immuneACCESS table with in-frame sequences only. Part of the clones is absent; in the studies checked, under half of the shortfall reflects unresolved V genes, and no reason is known for the rest. The V and J calls and the clone size are those of that table, but D and trimming were determined from the DNA. The sample includes a few hundred thousand clones, with 89% observed a single time. Approximately 2% of the sample is in the top ten clones.

The collaborating institutions used their own protocols to collect whole blood in K2EDTA tubes. Collaborator samples were shipped for TCRbeta analysis as frozen whole blood, isolated PBMCs, or DNA extracted from either sample type. This TCR derives from a man in his fifties or sixties with acute or convalescent COVID-19. Specimen: peripheral blood. Recombination joined TRBV9 with TRBJ1-5, with a weak D call of TRBD1 (6 bases match). The CDR3 has the sequence CASSAGHLNQPQHF. The DNA sequence is given as TGTGCCAGCAGCGCGGGACACCTAAATCAGCCCCAGCATTTT.